The 15 T cell receptor beta chains below all came from one sample that was sequenced in a study of CD8+CD57+ T cells in acquired aplastic anemia. Genomic DNA, serving as template, underwent TCR beta VDJ and CDR3 profiling. One entry per CDR3 protein results from TCRdb running MiXCR on the reads. The sample has some 200,000 distinct CDR3 sequences, nearly 50% seen once. In patients chosen for sequencing, flow cytometry had shown CD8+CD57+ cell expansion. The sample was sorted CD4+, CD8+, or CD8+CD57+ T cells (not recorded which) from PBMCs. The receptors come from a human donor with aplastic anemia.

This rearrangement joins TRBV15 to TRBJ2-7, with 11 nucleotides matching TRBD1. The length of the CDR3 is 14 residues. Germline assignment: CDR1 LNHNV and CDR2 YYDKDF (reference sequence). V gave up 4 bases and J gave up 6 bases; unmatched junction bases: 5. CDR3 nucleotides: TGTGCCACCAGCACCCGGACAGGGGGCTTCGAGCAGTACTTC. Its translation: CATSTRTGGFEQYF.

V usage is TRBV2 and J usage is TRBJ2-5; 8 nucleotides line up with TRBD2. This CDR3 is 13 amino acids long. J was trimmed by 4 bases and V by 3 bases; bases with no gene match: 1. The germline gives CDR1 SNHLY, CDR2 FYNNEI. In DNA form, the CDR3 reads TGTGCCAGCAGTGAGGGACTAGGAGAGACCCAGTACTTC. It yields the protein CASSEGLGETQYF. Together with reference TRBV2 and TRBJ2-5, the CDR3 gives the full variable domain: EPEVTQTPSHQVTQMGQEVILRCVPISNHLYFYWYRQILGQKVEFLVSFYNNEISEKSEIFDDQFSVERPDGSNFTLKIRSTKLEDSAMYFCASSEGLGETQYFGPGTRLLVL.

The V and J genes are TRBV20-1 and TRBJ2-1, with 7 bases matching TRBD1. The germline CDR1 and CDR2 sequences are DFQATT and SNEGSKA (reference sequence). The CDR3 has 14 amino acids. Trimming removed 3 bases from V and 0 bases from J; junction bases left unmatched: 2. As DNA, the CDR3 is TGCAGTGCTAGGACAGGGAGCTCCTACAATGAGCAGTTCTTC. Its protein is CSARTGSSYNEQFF.

This clonotype is a singleton in its sample. V and J are TRBV10-3 and TRBJ2-5, with 9 bases aligning to TRBD2. This CDR3 spans 14 amino acids. J gave up 3 bases and V 7 bases, and 6 bases lay outside the gene matches. Germline-derived CDR1 and CDR2 are ENHRY and SYGVKD. CDR3 in amino acids: CAITASGAKETQYF. The CDR3 DNA is TGTGCCATCACGGCTAGCGGGGCAAAAGAGACCCAGTACTTC.

Ten or more counts support this clonotype. V gene TRBV7-6 combines with J gene TRBJ2-1, with 12 bases matching TRBD1. This CDR3 has 18 amino acids. V lost 0 bases to trimming and J lost 10 bases; unmatched junction nucleotides: 13. Germline V gene data show CDR1 as SGHVS and CDR2 as FNYEAQ. CDR3 residues: CASSLAFAGGQGAREQFF. DNA of the CDR3: TGTGCCAGCAGCTTAGCCTTCGCCGGGGGACAGGGGGCGAGGGAGCAGTTCTTC.

The chain is built from TRBV24-1 and TRBJ2-7; D remains unclear. The CDR3 consists of 14 residues. From germline, CDR1 is KGHDR and CDR2 SFDVKD. Trimming cost V 4 bases and J 2 bases, with 11 bases left between them. CDR3 nucleotide sequence: TGTGCCACCAGTGACCCTGACCGCCCCTACGAGCAGTACTTC. This encodes CATSDPDRPYEQYF.

This clonotype was detected ten times or more. The genes are TRBV20-1 and TRBJ2-5; 10 nucleotides align to TRBD2. The CDR3 contains 14 residues. Trimming cost V 6 bases and J 6 bases; bases outside gene matches: 10. From germline, CDR1 is DFQATT and CDR2 SNEGSKA (reference sequence). The chain's CDR3 is CSAYTSGNRKTQYF. CDR3 DNA sequence: TGCAGTGCGTATACTAGCGGGAATCGAAAGACCCAGTACTTC.

This clonotype was seen at least ten times. This sequence joins TRBV11-2 and TRBJ2-7, with D perhaps matching TRBD1 (6 bases). Trimming pared 0 bases from V and 1 base from J, leaving 13 bases between. Germline CDR1 reads SGHAT; CDR2 reads FQNNGV. There are 16 residues in the CDR3. DNA for the CDR3: TGTGCCAGCAGCTTAGATATGGTGAGGGGGTCCTACGAGCAGTACTTC. It encodes CASSLDMVRGSYEQYF.

Concerning this clonotype itself: This sequence may be a read error, since a much larger clone differs from it by one base. The CDR3 does not close with the conserved phenylalanine or tryptophan, likely indicating a read error. The chain couples TRBV10-3 to TRBJ2-7; weak D call: TRBD2 (6 bases). CDR3 length: 12 amino acids. The germline V and J ends were trimmed by 10 bases and 3 bases, with 13 bases remaining between them. The germline V gene has CDR1 ENHRY and CDR2 SYGVKD. The CDR3 DNA reads as TGTGCCAGCAGGAGGGTTAGCTACGAGCAGTACCTC. Translating gives CASRRVSYEQYL.

Turning to this clonotype: At one of its ends the junction is not consistent with the germline gene, which may arise from a read error. J is TRBJ2-5 and V is TRBV7-7, with 12 nucleotides matching TRBD2. The CDR3 spans 17 residues. The germline V gene has CDR1 SSHAT and CDR2 FNYEAQ (reference sequence). DNA for the CDR3: TGTGCTAGCAGCTTAGGTGCTAGCGGGAGGGTCCGGGAGACCCAGTACTTC. Its protein is CASSLGASGRVRETQYF.

A remark on this clonotype: A much bigger clone sits one base away, suggesting this may be a read error. The CDR3 does not close with the conserved phenylalanine or tryptophan, likely indicating a read error. The rearrangement uses TRBV20-1 and TRBJ1-5; 7 bases map to TRBD1. V lost 6 bases, J lost 3 bases, and 8 bases stayed unmatched. The CDR3 runs 14 residues. Germline-derived CDR1 and CDR2 are DFQATT and SNEGSKA (reference sequence). Here the CDR3 reads CSASDRVVNQPQHS. CDR3 DNA: TGCAGTGCCTCAGACAGGGTAGTCAATCAGCCCCAGCATTCT.

The chain employs TRBV7-7 and TRBJ2-3; D is ambiguous. V was cut by 6 bases and J by 6 bases, with 13 bases left in between. This CDR3 is built from 13 residues. Germline assignment: CDR1 SSHAT and CDR2 FNYEAQ (reference sequence). As DNA, the CDR3 is TGTGCCAGCAGTAGACGACTGGCGGATACGCAGTATTTT. This translates into CASSRRLADTQYF.

At least ten counts were recorded for this clonotype. This chain uses TRBV4-1 with TRBJ1-5, with D possibly TRBD1 on 6 matching bases. With 1 base removed from V and 6 bases from J, the gap between germline ends came to 13 bases. The V gene's germline CDR1 is MGHRA and CDR2 YSYEKL. This CDR3 contains 15 residues. The chain's CDR3 is CASSQGSGETQPQHF. CDR3 coding DNA: TGCGCCAGCAGCCAAGGATCAGGGGAGACTCAGCCCCAGCATTTT.

CDR3 loop: CASSSTGGGYEQYF. The CDR3 nucleotides are TGTGCCAGCAGCTCAACAGGGGGCGGGTACGAGCAGTACTTC. V usage is TRBV7-9 and J usage is TRBJ2-7; 9 bases fit TRBD1. Trimming at V came to 4 bases and at J to 4 bases, leaving 5 bases not matched to a gene. CDR1 is SEHNR, CDR2 FQNEAQ, per germline (reference sequence). The CDR3 is 14 residues long.

V is TRBV10-3 and J is TRBJ2-5; D remains ambiguous. This CDR3 comprises 15 residues. Germline lookup yields CDR1 ENHRY and CDR2 SYGVKD. The V gene lost 3 bases and the J gene lost 2 bases, with 13 bases spanning the gap. The CDR3 DNA sequence: TGTGCCATCAGTGACCCCGGGCAGCCGCAAGAGACCCAGTACTTC. It is translated as CAISDPGQPQETQYF.